This T cell receptor beta chain was sequenced for a study of blood T cell repertoires in COVID-19. About the study: Sites across the United States, Italy and Spain contributed samples from acute and convalescent COVID-19. Sources were T cells, B-cell-depleted T cells, or PBMCs; the material itself was cDNA or gDNA.

This CDR3 region has 14 residues. V lost 6 bases to trimming and J lost 6 bases, with 17 bases between them. CDR1 MNHEY and CDR2 SVGAGI come from the germline V gene. In the original processing: Amplifying reference gene primers gave estimates of nucleated cell counts. Libraries were prepared by immunoSEQ multiplex PCR; TCRdb keeps only in-frame clonotypes and omits some of them. V, J and clone size derive from that table, while D and trimming were established from the DNA sequence. The profile shows 4,000 to 6,000 clones, about nine tenths of them singletons. Seattle-derived patients entered the study during active infection and were followed longitudinally.

J is TRBJ1-2 and V is TRBV6-5; D is possibly TRBD1 (6 bases). The sample taken for sequencing was peripheral blood. This receptor was obtained from a man between 65 and 85 years old with COVID-19, enrolled during active disease. This chain's CDR3 is CASSPRGRGDGYTF. CDR3 coding DNA: TGTGCCAGCAGCCCGAGGGGGAGGGGGGATGGCTACACCTTC.